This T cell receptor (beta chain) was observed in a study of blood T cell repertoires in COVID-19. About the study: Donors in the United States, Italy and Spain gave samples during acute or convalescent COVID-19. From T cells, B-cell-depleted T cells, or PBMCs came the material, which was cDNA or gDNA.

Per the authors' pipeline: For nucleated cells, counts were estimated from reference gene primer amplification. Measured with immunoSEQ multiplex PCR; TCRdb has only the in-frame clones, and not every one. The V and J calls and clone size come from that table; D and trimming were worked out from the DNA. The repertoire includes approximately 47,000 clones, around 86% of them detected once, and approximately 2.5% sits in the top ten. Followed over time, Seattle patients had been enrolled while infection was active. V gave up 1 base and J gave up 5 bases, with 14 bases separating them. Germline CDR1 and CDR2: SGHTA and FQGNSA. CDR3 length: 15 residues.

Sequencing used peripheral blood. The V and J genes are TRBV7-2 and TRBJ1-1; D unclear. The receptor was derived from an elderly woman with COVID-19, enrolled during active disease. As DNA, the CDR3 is TGTGCCAGCAGCTTAGTTTCTCAGACGGGGACTGAAGCTTTCTTT. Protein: CASSLVSQTGTEAFF.